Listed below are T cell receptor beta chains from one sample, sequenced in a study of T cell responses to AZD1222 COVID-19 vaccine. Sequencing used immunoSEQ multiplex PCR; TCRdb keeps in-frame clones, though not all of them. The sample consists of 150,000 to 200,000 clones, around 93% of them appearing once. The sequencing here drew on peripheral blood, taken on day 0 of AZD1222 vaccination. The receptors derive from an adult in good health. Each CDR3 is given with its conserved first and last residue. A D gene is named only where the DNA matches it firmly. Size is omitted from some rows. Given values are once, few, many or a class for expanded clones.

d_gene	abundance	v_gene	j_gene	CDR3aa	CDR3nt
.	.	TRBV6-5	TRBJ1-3	CASSYGGLSGNTIYF	TGTGCCAGCAGCTACGGGGGGCTTTCTGGAAACACCATATATTTT
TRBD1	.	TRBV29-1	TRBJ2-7	CSVPGQEGHYEQYF	TGCAGCGTTCCGGGACAGGAAGGCCATTACGAGCAGTACTTC
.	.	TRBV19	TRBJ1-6	CASNQGVLNSPLHF	TGTGCCAGTAATCAGGGTGTGCTAAATTCACCCCTCCACTTT
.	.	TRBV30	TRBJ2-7	CAWSVRPSHEQYF	TGTGCCTGGAGTGTACGACCCTCCCACGAGCAGTACTTC
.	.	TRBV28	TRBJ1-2	CASSFGGRLANYGYTF	TGTGCCAGCAGTTTCGGGGGACGATTAGCTAACTATGGCTACACCTTC
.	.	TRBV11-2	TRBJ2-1	CASSLASNEQFF	TGTGCCAGCAGCTTAGCCAGTAATGAGCAGTTCTTC
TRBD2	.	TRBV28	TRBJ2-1	CASSLGTGGGNKEQFF	TGTGCCAGCAGTTTAGGAACGGGAGGAGGTAATAAGGAGCAGTTCTTC
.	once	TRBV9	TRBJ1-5	CASGSRNQPQHF	TGTGCCAGCGGCAGTCGCAATCAGCCCCAGCATTTT
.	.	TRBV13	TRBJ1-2	CASSLGPREVRTYGYTF	TGTGCCAGCAGCTTAGGTCCCAGGGAAGTGAGAACCTATGGCTACACCTTC
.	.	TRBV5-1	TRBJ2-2	CASSLGLAGELFF	TGCGCCAGCAGCTTGGGCTTAGCCGGGGAGCTGTTTTTT
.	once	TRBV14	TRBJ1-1	CASSQEGRRGTEAFF	TGTGCCAGCAGCCAAGAGGGGAGGAGGGGCACTGAAGCTTTCTTT
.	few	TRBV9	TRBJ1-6	CASSVDLRSPLHF	TGTGCCAGCAGCGTAGATTTAAGGTCACCCCTCCACTTT
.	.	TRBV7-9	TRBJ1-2	CASSLDVSLNYGYTF	TGTGCCAGCAGCTTAGATGTCAGTCTTAACTATGGCTACACCTTC